These 24 T cell receptor beta chains were all obtained from the same sample, sequenced in a study of blood T cell repertoires in COVID-19. Profiling relied on immunoSEQ multiplex PCR, and the TCRdb table lists in-frame clones only, not all of them. The table records about 270,000 clones, roughly 86% of them present only once. The specimen was PBMCs or T cells enriched from blood (not recorded which). The receptors originated from a woman under 30 who had recovered from COVID-19.

The chain combines TRBV30 with TRBJ1-1; D is uncertain. The CDR3 loop spans 14 amino acids. CDR1 GTSNPN and CDR2 SVGIG come from the germline V gene (reference sequence). Between the trimmed V and J ends, which lost 8 bases and 3 bases, there was a span of 19 bases. CDR3 sequence (DNA): TGTGCCCGGACGGCCCTCCTGGGCGACACTGAAGCTTTCTTT. This gives the protein CARTALLGDTEAFF.

The V call is TRBV3-1 (or the pseudogene TRBV3-2), the J call TRBJ1-2; TRBD1 matches 10 bases. Per the germline V gene, CDR1 is LGHDT and CDR2 is YNNKEL (reference sequence). The CDR3 runs to 15 residues. V dropped 0 bases and J dropped 8; count of bases not matched to a gene: 6. CDR3 in amino acids: CASSQDSTGGRGYTF. CDR3 nucleotides: TGTGCCAGCAGCCAAGATTCGACAGGGGGCAGAGGCTACACCTTC.

CDR3 sequence (DNA): TGTGCCAGCAGTGGGGGACTAGCGGGGGCTAGCACAGATACGCAGTATTTT. It yields the protein CASSGGLAGASTDTQYF. The gene calls are TRBV27 and TRBJ2-3; TRBD2 agrees at 14 bases. Germline V lookup: CDR1 MNHEY, CDR2 SMNVEV (reference sequence). Losses at the gene ends were 5 bases for V and 0 bases for J; bases not matched to a gene: 4. The CDR3 length is 17 residues.

The chain couples TRBV5-4 to TRBJ2-5, with a possible D match to TRBD1 (6 bases). V lost 0 bases to trimming and J lost 1 base, with 10 bases between them. In germline, CDR1 is SGHNT, CDR2 YYREEE (reference sequence). The CDR3 has 15 residues. CDR3 DNA sequence: TGTGCCAGCAGCTTGGACCCGGACAGCCAAGAGACCCAGTACTTC. Translating gives CASSLDPDSQETQYF.

V gene TRBV6-5 combines with J gene TRBJ1-5; D is perhaps TRBD1 (6 bases). The CDR3 has 15 residues. From germline, CDR1 is MNHEY and CDR2 SVGAGI. V gave up 7 bases and J gave up 3 bases, with 16 bases separating them. Here the CDR3 reads CASTPSRTDNQPQHF. The CDR3, as DNA: TGTGCCAGCACTCCCAGCCGGACAGACAATCAGCCCCAGCATTTT.

The genes are TRBV7-3 and TRBJ1-6; a possible D gene is TRBD1 (5 bases). In germline, CDR1 is SGHTA, CDR2 FQGTGA. This CDR3 region has 17 residues. V lost 2 bases and J lost 11, with 22 bases in between. The CDR3 sequence is CASSLSGREAGLAPLHF. CDR3 sequence (DNA): TGTGCCAGCAGCTTATCGGGACGCGAGGCAGGACTAGCACCCCTCCACTTT.

The V gene is TRBV28, the J gene TRBJ2-2, with 13 bases fitting TRBD2. Germline lookup yields CDR1 MDHEN and CDR2 SYDVKM. The V gene end was trimmed by 5 bases and the J gene end by 7 bases; junction bases not matched to a gene: 4. This CDR3 spans 15 amino acids. The CDR3 reads CASSGLAGAIGELFF. CDR3 in DNA: TGTGCCAGCAGTGGACTAGCGGGAGCAATCGGGGAGCTGTTTTTT.

V gene TRBV13 combines with J gene TRBJ2-7, with a tentative D call TRBD1 (5 bases). Germline values: CDR1 PRHDT, CDR2 FYEKMQ (reference sequence). CDR3 length equals 15 residues. V was trimmed by 5 bases and J by 5 bases, leaving 19 bases between them. CDR3 in amino acids: CASSLHQAGINEQYF. CDR3 coding DNA: TGTGCCAGCAGCCTCCACCAGGCAGGGATAAACGAGCAGTACTTC.

The chain has TRBV7-8 and TRBJ2-7; D not certain. CDR1 SGHVS and CDR2 FQNEAQ come from the germline V gene. V was shortened by 5 bases and J by 3 bases, with 14 bases between the two germline ends. The CDR3 covers 14 residues. The CDR3 nucleotides are TGTGCCAGCAGCGTCCCGCAACTAAACTACGAGCAGTACTTC. It codes for CASSVPQLNYEQYF.

The chain recombines TRBV2 with TRBJ2-7, with 11 bases aligning to TRBD1. CDR3 length: 13 residues. CDR1 is SNHLY, CDR2 FYNNEI, per germline. V shed 5 bases and J 7 bases; nucleotides not matched to a gene: 4. CDR3: CASSRDRGGEQYF. DNA of the CDR3: TGTGCCAGCAGTCGGGACAGGGGGGGAGAGCAGTACTTC.

The genes are TRBV5-6 and TRBJ2-1; the D gene is possibly TRBD2 (5 bases). V lost 1 base, J lost 2 bases, and 10 bases lay in between. The CDR3 runs 15 residues. The germline V gene encodes CDR1 SGHDT and CDR2 YYEEEE. The CDR3 reads CASSLLHGTYNEQFF. The CDR3 DNA is TGTGCCAGCAGCTTGTTACACGGGACCTACAATGAGCAGTTCTTC.

V and J are TRBV30 and TRBJ1-1; tentative D call: TRBD1 (5 bases). Germline CDR1 and CDR2: GTSNPN and SVGIG (reference sequence). The germline V and J ends were trimmed by 0 bases and 5 bases, with 16 bases remaining between them. This CDR3 comprises 15 residues. DNA for the CDR3: TGTGCCTGGAGTGTAAGGGGATCGGCCCATACTGAAGCTTTCTTT. Translating it yields CAWSVRGSAHTEAFF.

J is TRBJ1-1 and V is TRBV28, with D perhaps TRBD1 (5 bases). The germline V gene encodes CDR1 MDHEN and CDR2 SYDVKM. Trimming took off 6 bases at V and 5 bases at J, with 10 bases between the two ends. CDR3 length: 12 amino acids. CDR3 nucleotides: TGTGCCAGCAGGGAAGGGGATACTGAAGCTTTCTTT. It yields the protein CASREGDTEAFF.

The chain joins TRBV6-2 or TRBV6-3 to TRBJ2-3, with 8 bases fitting TRBD2. V lost 3 bases, J lost 5 bases, and 10 bases stayed unmatched. Germline CDR1 is MNHEY and CDR2 is SVGEGT. The CDR3 sequence is 16 residues long. The CDR3 region has the DNA TGTGCCAGCAGTTATAACCTAGCGGGTCCCCGAGATACGCAGTATTTT. Translated: CASSYNLAGPRDTQYF.

This clone was observed a handful of times. The chain couples TRBV12-3 or TRBV12-4 to TRBJ2-7, with D possibly being TRBD2 (6 bases). V gave up 5 bases and J gave up 4 bases, with 12 bases separating them. The CDR3 covers 13 residues. CDR3 residues: CASSETGGYEQYF. The DNA of the CDR3 is TGTGCCAGCAGTGAAACCGGGGGTTACGAGCAGTACTTC.

The chain employs TRBV5-1 and TRBJ1-2, with D possibly matching TRBD1 (5 bases). The CDR3 sequence is 15 residues long. V was cut by 4 bases and J by 6 bases, with 19 bases left in between. Germline V CDR1 and CDR2: SGHRS, YFSETQ. As DNA, the CDR3 is TGCGCCAGCAGCCGGAGAGTCAGGGAACTGAATGGCTACACCTTC. It codes for CASSRRVRELNGYTF.

This clone has just one count. The rearrangement joins TRBV7-2 to TRBJ1-1, with 9 bases aligning to TRBD1. From germline, CDR1 is SGHTA and CDR2 FQGNSA. CDR3 size: 16 residues. J was trimmed by 1 base and V by 2 bases; bases with no gene match: 5. For the CDR3, the DNA is TGTGCCAGCAGCTTAAGTACAGGGGGCAGGAACACTGAAGCTTTCTTT. Its protein product is CASSLSTGGRNTEAFF.

The CDR3 nucleotides are TGTGCCACCAGTGATTGGCAGAACACCGGGGAGCTGTTTTTT. This encodes CATSDWQNTGELFF. The rearrangement joins TRBV24-1 to TRBJ2-2; D is ambiguous. This CDR3 has 14 residues. CDR1 and CDR2 from the germline V gene are KGHDR and SFDVKD. Deletions cut 2 bases from V and 1 base from J, with 4 bases between.

J is TRBJ2-1 and V is TRBV12-5, with 10 positions matching TRBD2. CDR3 size: 18 residues. The J segment lost 8 bases and the V segment lost 0 bases, leaving 13 bases of the junction unmatched. CDR1 and CDR2 (germline): LGHNT, FRNRAP. The CDR3 DNA reads as TGTGCTAGTGGTTTGGTACTGGTACTAGCGGGGAGGGGCGATGAGCAGTTCTTC. Its protein is CASGLVLVLAGRGDEQFF.

The table lists this clone with a count of one. The chain has TRBV5-1 and TRBJ2-3, with a tentative D call TRBD2 (6 bases). Trimming stripped 4 bases from V and 0 bases from J, with 12 bases between. This CDR3 is built from 15 residues. From germline, CDR1 is SGHRS and CDR2 YFSETQ. Here the CDR3 reads CASSVLAPSTDTQYF. The CDR3 DNA reads as TGCGCCAGCAGCGTGCTAGCGCCTAGCACAGATACGCAGTATTTT.

The CDR3 DNA reads as TGCAGCGCCGGTAAGGGCTACACCTTC. It translates to CSAGKGYTF. The chain carries TRBV29-1 and TRBJ1-2; D is unresolved. Trimming removed 7 bases from V and 8 bases from J, with 8 bases in between. The CDR3 length is 9 residues. CDR1 SQVTM and CDR2 ANQGSEA come from the germline V gene.

The gene calls are TRBV19 and TRBJ1-6, with D possibly TRBD1 on 5 matching bases. Germline lookup yields CDR1 LNHDA and CDR2 SQIVND (reference sequence). CDR3 size: 13 residues. Trimming left V 5 bases short and J 7 bases short, with 9 bases between. CDR3 sequence: CASSLRANSPLHF. DNA of the CDR3: TGTGCCAGTAGTCTCAGGGCCAATTCACCCCTCCACTTT. Using reference TRBV19 and TRBJ1-6 for the parts outside the CDR3, the full variable domain is DGGITQSPKYLFRKEGQNVTLSCEQNLNHDAMYWYRQDPGQGLRLIYYSQIVNDFQKGDIAEGYSVSREKKESFPLTVTSAQKNPTAFYLCASSLRANSPLHFGNGTRLTVT.

The gene calls are TRBV2 and TRBJ2-3; D gene ambiguous. In germline, CDR1 is SNHLY, CDR2 FYNNEI. The length of the CDR3 is 14 residues. The ends were cut back, 7 bases at V and 6 bases at J, with 17 bases in the middle. In DNA, the CDR3 is TGTGCCAGCACCGAAGACCGGGTCTGGGATACGCAGTATTTT. Amino acids: CASTEDRVWDTQYF.

Here the CDR3 DNA reads TGTGCCAGTAGTTCCCAGGGGTATCAGCCCCAGCATTTT. Residues: CASSSQGYQPQHF. The chain uses TRBV19 and TRBJ1-5; possibly TRBD1 for D (6 bases). Germline values: CDR1 LNHDA, CDR2 SQIVND (reference sequence). V was pared by 5 bases and J by 5 bases, with 10 bases between. The CDR3 has 13 residues.